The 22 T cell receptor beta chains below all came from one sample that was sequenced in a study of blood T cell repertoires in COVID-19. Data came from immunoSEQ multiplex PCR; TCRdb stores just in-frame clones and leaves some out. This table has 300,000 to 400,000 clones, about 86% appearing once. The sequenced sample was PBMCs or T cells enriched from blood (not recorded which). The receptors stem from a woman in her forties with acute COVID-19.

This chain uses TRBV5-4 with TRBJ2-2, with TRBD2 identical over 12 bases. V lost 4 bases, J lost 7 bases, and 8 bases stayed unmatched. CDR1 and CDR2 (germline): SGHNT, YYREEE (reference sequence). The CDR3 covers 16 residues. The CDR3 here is CASSMQLAGGGGELFF. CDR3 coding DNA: TGTGCCAGCAGCATGCAACTAGCGGGAGGAGGCGGGGAGCTGTTTTTT.

CDR3 sequence: CASSLVREGEQFF. For the CDR3, the DNA is TGCGCCAGCAGCTTGGTGCGGGAGGGTGAGCAGTTCTTC. This chain uses TRBV5-1 with TRBJ2-1; 9 bases line up with TRBD2. V shed 0 bases and J 9 bases; nucleotides not matched to a gene: 1. Germline V lookup: CDR1 SGHRS, CDR2 YFSETQ. The CDR3 loop spans 13 amino acids.

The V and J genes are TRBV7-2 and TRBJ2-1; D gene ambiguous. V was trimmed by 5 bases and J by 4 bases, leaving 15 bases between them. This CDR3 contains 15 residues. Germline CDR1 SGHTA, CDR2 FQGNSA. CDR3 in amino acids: CASSPARKTYNEQFF. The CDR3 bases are TGTGCCAGCAGCCCAGCTAGAAAAACGTACAATGAGCAGTTCTTC.

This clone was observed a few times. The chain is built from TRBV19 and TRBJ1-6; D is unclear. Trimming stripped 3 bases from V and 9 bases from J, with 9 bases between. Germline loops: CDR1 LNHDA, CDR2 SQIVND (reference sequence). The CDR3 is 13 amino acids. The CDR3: CASSIEPSSPLHF. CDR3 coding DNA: TGTGCCAGTAGTATTGAACCCAGTTCACCCCTCCACTTT.

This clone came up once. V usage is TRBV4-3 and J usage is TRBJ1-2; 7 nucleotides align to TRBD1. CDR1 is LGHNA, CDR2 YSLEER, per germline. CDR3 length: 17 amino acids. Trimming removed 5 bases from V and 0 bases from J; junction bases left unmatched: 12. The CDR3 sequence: CASSGTARSPSNYGYTF. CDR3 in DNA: TGCGCCAGCAGCGGGACAGCTCGATCTCCTTCTAACTATGGCTACACCTTC.

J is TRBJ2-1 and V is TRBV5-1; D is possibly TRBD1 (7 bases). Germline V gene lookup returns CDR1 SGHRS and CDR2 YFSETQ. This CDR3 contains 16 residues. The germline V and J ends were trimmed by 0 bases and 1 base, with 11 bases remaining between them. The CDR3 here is CASSLDAGGSYNEQFF. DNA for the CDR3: TGCGCCAGCAGCTTGGATGCAGGGGGGTCCTACAATGAGCAGTTCTTC.

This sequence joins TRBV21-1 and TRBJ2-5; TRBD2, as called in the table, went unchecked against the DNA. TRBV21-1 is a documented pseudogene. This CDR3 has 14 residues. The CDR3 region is CASSKEGGQETQYF. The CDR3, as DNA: TGTGCCAGCAGCAAAGAGGGAGGTCAAGAGACCCAGTACTTC.

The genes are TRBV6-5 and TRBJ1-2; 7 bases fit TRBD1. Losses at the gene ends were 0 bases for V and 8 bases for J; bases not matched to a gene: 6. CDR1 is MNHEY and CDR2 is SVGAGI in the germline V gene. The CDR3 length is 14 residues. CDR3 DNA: TGTGCCAGCAGTTACTCAGGGGGCAAGGAGGGCTACACCTTC. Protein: CASSYSGGKEGYTF.

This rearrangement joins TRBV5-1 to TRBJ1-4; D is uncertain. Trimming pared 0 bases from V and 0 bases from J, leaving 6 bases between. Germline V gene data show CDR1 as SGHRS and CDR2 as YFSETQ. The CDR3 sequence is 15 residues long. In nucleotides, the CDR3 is TGCGCCAGCAGCTTGGCCGGTACAACTAATGAAAAACTGTTTTTT. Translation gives CASSLAGTTNEKLFF.

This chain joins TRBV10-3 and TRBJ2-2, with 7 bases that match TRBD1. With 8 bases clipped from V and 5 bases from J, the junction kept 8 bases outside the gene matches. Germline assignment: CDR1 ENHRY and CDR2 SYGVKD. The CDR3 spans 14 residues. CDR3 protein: CAIESTGRTGELFF. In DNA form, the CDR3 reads TGTGCCATCGAATCGACAGGGCGTACCGGGGAGCTGTTTTTT.

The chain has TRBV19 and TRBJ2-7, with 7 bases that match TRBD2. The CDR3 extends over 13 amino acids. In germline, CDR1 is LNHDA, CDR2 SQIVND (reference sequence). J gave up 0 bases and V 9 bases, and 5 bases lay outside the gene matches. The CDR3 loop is CASKRGDSYEQYF. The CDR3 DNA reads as TGTGCCAGCAAGCGGGGAGACTCCTACGAGCAGTACTTC.

The CDR3 region has the DNA TGTGCCAGCAGTGACAGGGATCCCTACGAGCAGTACTTC. Translation: CASSDRDPYEQYF. The V gene is TRBV28, the J gene TRBJ2-7, with 7 bases aligning to TRBD1. This CDR3 has 13 residues. The V gene's germline CDR1 is MDHEN and CDR2 SYDVKM. V trimming: 5 bases; J trimming: 2 bases; junction bases outside the gene matches: 3.

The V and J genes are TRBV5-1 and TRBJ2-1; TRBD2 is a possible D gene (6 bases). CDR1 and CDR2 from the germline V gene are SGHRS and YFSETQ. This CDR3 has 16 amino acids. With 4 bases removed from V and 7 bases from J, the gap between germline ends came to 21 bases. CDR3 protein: CASSPLSPGAENEQFF. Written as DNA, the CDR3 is TGCGCCAGCAGCCCCCTTTCGCCGGGAGCGGAAAATGAGCAGTTCTTC.

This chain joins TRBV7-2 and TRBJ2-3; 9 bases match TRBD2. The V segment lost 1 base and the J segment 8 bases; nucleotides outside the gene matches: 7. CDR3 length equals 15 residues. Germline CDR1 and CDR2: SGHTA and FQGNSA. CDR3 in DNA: TGTGCCAGCAGCTTAGGTGGCGGGAGGGCAGGTACGCAGTATTTT. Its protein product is CASSLGGGRAGTQYF.

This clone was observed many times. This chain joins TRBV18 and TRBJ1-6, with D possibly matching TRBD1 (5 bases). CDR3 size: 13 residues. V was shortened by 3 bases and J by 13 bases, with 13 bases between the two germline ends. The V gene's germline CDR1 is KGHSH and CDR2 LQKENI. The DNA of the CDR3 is TGTGCCAGCTCACCTTCGGACACTCGGCCCCTCCACTTT. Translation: CASSPSDTRPLHF. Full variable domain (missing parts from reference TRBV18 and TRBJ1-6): NAGVMQNPRHLVRRRGQEARLRCSPMKGHSHVYWYRQLPEEGLKFMVYLQKENIIDESGMPKERFSAEFPKEGPSILRIQQVVRGDSAAYFCASSPSDTRPLHFGNGTRLTVT.

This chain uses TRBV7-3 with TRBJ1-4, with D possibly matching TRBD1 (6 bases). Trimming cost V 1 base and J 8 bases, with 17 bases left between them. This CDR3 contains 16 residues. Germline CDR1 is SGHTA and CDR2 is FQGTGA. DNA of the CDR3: TGTGCCAGCAGCTTAAGAGCAGGGGCGTTTCAGGAAAAACTGTTTTTT. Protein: CASSLRAGAFQEKLFF.

The CDR3: CASSQGEGSYEQYF. CDR3 DNA sequence: TGTGCCAGCAGCCAAGGGGAGGGTAGCTACGAGCAGTACTTC. This chain uses TRBV4-2 with TRBJ2-7; 7 bases line up with TRBD2. Trimming cost V 1 base and J 3 bases; bases outside gene matches: 3. Germline V gene sequence: CDR1 LGHNA, CDR2 YNFKEQ. The CDR3 spans 14 residues.

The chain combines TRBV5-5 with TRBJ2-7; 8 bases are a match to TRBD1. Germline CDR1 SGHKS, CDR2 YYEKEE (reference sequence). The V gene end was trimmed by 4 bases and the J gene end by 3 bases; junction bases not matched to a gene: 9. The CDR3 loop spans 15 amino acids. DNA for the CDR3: TGTGCCAGCAGCCTAACCGGGACAGGACACTACGAGCAGTACTTC. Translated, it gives CASSLTGTGHYEQYF. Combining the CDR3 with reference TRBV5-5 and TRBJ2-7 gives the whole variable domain DAGVTQSPTHLIKTRGQQVTLRCSPISGHKSVSWYQQVLGQGPQFIFQYYEKEERGRGNFPDRFSARQFPNYSSELNVNALLLGDSALYLCASSLTGTGHYEQYFGPGTRLTVT.

CDR3 sequence reads: CASSISYSYNEQFF. The CDR3 DNA reads TGTGCCAGTAGTATATCATACTCTTACAATGAGCAGTTCTTC. The V call is TRBV19, the J call TRBJ2-1; no definite D call. Germline-derived CDR1 and CDR2 are LNHDA and SQIVND (reference sequence). The CDR3 spans 14 residues. Trimming cost V 2 bases and J 4 bases, with 9 bases left between them.

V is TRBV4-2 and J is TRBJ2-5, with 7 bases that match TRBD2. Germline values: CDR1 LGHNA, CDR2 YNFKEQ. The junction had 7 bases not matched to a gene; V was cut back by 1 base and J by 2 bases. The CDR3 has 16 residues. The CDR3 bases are TGTGCCAGCAGCCAAGCCGTGACCGGGGGGCAAGAGACCCAGTACTTC. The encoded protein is CASSQAVTGGQETQYF.

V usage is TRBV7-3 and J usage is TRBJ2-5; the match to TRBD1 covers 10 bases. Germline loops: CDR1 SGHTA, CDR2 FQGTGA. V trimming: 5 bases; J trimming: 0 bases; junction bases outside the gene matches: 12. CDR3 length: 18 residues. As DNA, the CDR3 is TGTGCCAGCAGCCCCACGGGGGGGACAGGGGTGGACCAAGAGACCCAGTACTTC. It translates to CASSPTGGTGVDQETQYF.

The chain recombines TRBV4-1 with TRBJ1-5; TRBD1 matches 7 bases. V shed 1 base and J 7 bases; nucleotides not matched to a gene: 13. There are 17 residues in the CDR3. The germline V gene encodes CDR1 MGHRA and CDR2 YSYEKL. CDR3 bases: TGCGCCAGCAGCCAAGGTTGGCAGGGGGGCGTCCTACAGCCCCAGCATTTT. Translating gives CASSQGWQGGVLQPQHF.